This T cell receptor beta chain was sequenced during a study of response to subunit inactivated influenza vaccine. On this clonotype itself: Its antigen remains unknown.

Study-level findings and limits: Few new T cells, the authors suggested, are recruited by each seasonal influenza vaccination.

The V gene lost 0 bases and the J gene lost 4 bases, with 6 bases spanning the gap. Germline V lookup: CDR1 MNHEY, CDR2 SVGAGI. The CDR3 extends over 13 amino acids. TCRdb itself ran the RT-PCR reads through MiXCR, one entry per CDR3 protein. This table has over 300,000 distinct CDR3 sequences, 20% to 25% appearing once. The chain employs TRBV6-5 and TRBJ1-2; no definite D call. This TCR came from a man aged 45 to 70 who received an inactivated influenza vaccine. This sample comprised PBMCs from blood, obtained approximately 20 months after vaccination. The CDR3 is CASSYSDAYGYTF. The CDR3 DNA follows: TGTGCCAGCAGTTACTCAGACGCCTATGGCTACACCTTC.